Following are 19 T cell receptor beta chains from one sample sequenced in a study of blood T cell repertoires in COVID-19. Some clones are missing from TCRdb's copy, which holds only in-frame ones; the method was immunoSEQ multiplex PCR. The repertoire includes over 150,000 clones, roughly 87% of them detected once, and roughly 7% sits in the top ten. Sequencing was performed on PBMCs or T cells enriched from blood (not recorded which). All receptors come from a woman between 50 and 59 years old who had recovered from COVID-19.

This clone appeared once. The J gene is TRBJ2-6, the V gene TRBV3-1 (or the pseudogene TRBV3-2); 10 bases fit TRBD2. Trimming removed 4 bases from V and 0 bases from J; junction bases left unmatched: 6. The CDR3 sequence is 18 residues long. The V gene's germline CDR1 is LGHDT and CDR2 YNNKEL (reference sequence). The CDR3 region has the DNA TGTGCCAGCAGCCCAAAAGGACTAGCGGTCTCTGGGGCCAACGTCCTGACTTTC. Protein: CASSPKGLAVSGANVLTF.

The chain employs TRBV7-3 and TRBJ2-1; 7 nucleotides align to TRBD2. V dropped 2 bases and J dropped 3; count of bases not matched to a gene: 4. This CDR3 is 15 amino acids long. Germline loops: CDR1 SGHTA, CDR2 FQGTGA. The CDR3 here is CASSLQRGYYNEQFF. As DNA, the CDR3 is TGTGCCAGCAGCTTACAGCGGGGTTACTACAATGAGCAGTTCTTC.

With respect to this clone: One end of the junction is discordant with germline, which a read error may explain. This rearrangement joins TRBV11-3 to TRBJ2-5, with 9 positions matching TRBD2. Germline loops: CDR1 SGHNT, CDR2 YENEEA. This CDR3 has 15 amino acids. The CDR3, as DNA: TGTGCCAGCAACTTAGCGGGAGAGTCCCAAGAGACCCAGTACTTC. Protein product: CASNLAGESQETQYF.

The chain is built from TRBV9 and TRBJ1-4; D call uncertain. The ends were cut back, 1 base at V and 7 bases at J, with 11 bases in the middle. The CDR3 extends over 14 amino acids. Germline values: CDR1 SGDLS, CDR2 YYNGEE. The CDR3 DNA sequence: TGTGCCAGCAGCGTAACCGGGCGGGGTGAAAAACTGTTTTTT. It yields the protein CASSVTGRGEKLFF. Full variable domain (outside the CDR3, taken from reference TRBV9 and TRBJ1-4): DSGVTQTPKHLITATGQRVTLRCSPRSGDLSVYWYQQSLDQGLQFLIQYYNGEERAKGNILERFSAQQFPDLHSELNLSSLELGDSALYFCASSVTGRGEKLFFGSGTQLSVL.

The J gene is TRBJ2-1, the V gene TRBV15; 15 nucleotides match TRBD2. The germline CDR1 and CDR2 sequences are LNHNV and YYDKDF (reference sequence). This CDR3 has 16 amino acids. V dropped 1 base and J dropped 9; count of bases not matched to a gene: 4. The CDR3 here is CATSRARTSGRVEQFF. CDR3 sequence (DNA): TGTGCCACCAGCAGAGCCCGGACTAGCGGGAGGGTTGAGCAGTTCTTC. Combining the CDR3 with reference TRBV15 and TRBJ2-1 gives the whole variable domain DAMVIQNPRYQVTQFGKPVTLSCSQTLNHNVMYWYQQKSSQAPKLLFHYYDKDFNNEADTPDNFQSRRPNTSFCFLDIRSPGLGDTAMYLCATSRARTSGRVEQFFGPGTRLTVL.

The V and J genes are TRBV30 and TRBJ2-5; D may be TRBD1 (5 bases). The germline V and J ends were trimmed by 8 bases and 5 bases, with 21 bases remaining between them. The CDR3 spans 14 residues. Germline V gene lookup returns CDR1 GTSNPN and CDR2 SVGIG (reference sequence). The CDR3 here is CALGAAGQEETQYF. The DNA for the CDR3 is TGTGCCCTTGGGGCGGCTGGACAAGAGGAGACCCAGTACTTC. The full variable domain, with the rest looked up from reference TRBV30 and TRBJ2-5, is SQTIHQWPATLVQPVGSPLSLECTVEGTSNPNLYWYRQAAGRGLQLLFYSVGIGQISSEVPQNLSASRPQDRQFILSSKKLLLSDSGFYLCALGAAGQEETQYFGPGTRLLVL.

The rearrangement links TRBV5-1 to TRBJ2-1; D gene uncertain. In germline, CDR1 is SGHRS, CDR2 YFSETQ. Trimming cost V 1 base and J 6 bases, with 5 bases left between them. The length of the CDR3 is 12 residues. The CDR3 here is CASSLPGNEQFF. CDR3 nucleotide sequence: TGCGCCAGCAGCTTGCCGGGCAATGAGCAGTTCTTC.

The chain recombines TRBV5-1 with TRBJ1-2; D is possibly TRBD1 (6 bases). Trimming took 2 bases from V and 4 from J, leaving 9 bases between them. Germline V gives CDR1 SGHRS, CDR2 YFSETQ. This CDR3 has 13 amino acids. The CDR3 DNA reads TGCGCCAGCAGCTTAGGGGGTACCTATGGCTACACCTTC. This gives the protein CASSLGGTYGYTF.

This clone has a handful of counts. CDR3 in amino acids: CASSPVSGPNYGYTF. DNA of the CDR3: TGTGCCAGCTCACCGGTCAGCGGGCCAAACTATGGCTACACCTTC. The chain employs TRBV18 and TRBJ1-2; D is uncertain. The CDR3 totals 15 residues. The V gene's germline CDR1 is KGHSH and CDR2 LQKENI. V lost 3 bases, J lost 2 bases, and 13 bases lay in between.

This chain links TRBV5-1 with TRBJ2-1; D not resolved. Germline-derived CDR1 and CDR2 are SGHRS and YFSETQ. Trimming removed 5 bases at V and 4 bases at J, with 4 bases between. The CDR3 sequence is 11 residues long. The CDR3 is CASRQYNEQFF. For the CDR3, the DNA is TGCGCCAGCAGGCAGTACAATGAGCAGTTCTTC. The full variable domain, in which reference TRBV5-1 and TRBJ2-1 provide the parts outside the CDR3, is KAGVTQTPRYLIKTRGQQVTLSCSPISGHRSVSWYQQTPGQGLQFLFEYFSETQRNKGNFPGRFSGRQFSNSRSEMNVSTLELGDSALYLCASRQYNEQFFGPGTRLTVL.

The rearrangement links TRBV6-5 to TRBJ2-7; no definite D call. Germline lookup yields CDR1 MNHEY and CDR2 SVGAGI. Trimming left V 4 bases short and J 1 base short, with 11 bases between. The CDR3 runs to 14 residues. The CDR3 protein is CASSFVGLSYEQYF. The CDR3 DNA sequence: TGTGCCAGCAGTTTCGTGGGCTTGTCCTACGAGCAGTACTTC.

The chain employs TRBV2 and TRBJ1-4; D is possibly TRBD1 (6 bases). CDR3 length: 15 residues. The germline V gene has CDR1 SNHLY and CDR2 FYNNEI. V was cut by 6 bases and J by 0 bases, with 11 bases left in between. CDR3: CASRGQLATNEKLFF. The CDR3 nucleotides are TGTGCCAGCAGAGGACAGCTTGCAACTAATGAAAAACTGTTTTTT.

The chain is built from TRBV7-9 and TRBJ2-3; maybe TRBD2 (6 bases). The germline V and J ends were trimmed by 10 bases and 0 bases, with 17 bases remaining between them. The germline V gene encodes CDR1 SEHNR and CDR2 FQNEAQ (reference sequence). CDR3 size: 15 residues. The CDR3, as DNA: TGTGCCACCCCCCCTGGGGGGATCAGCACAGATACGCAGTATTTT. Translating gives CATPPGGISTDTQYF.

The sample holds one count of this clone. CDR3 region: CASSLTKPGQYNSPLHF. The CDR3 region has the DNA TGTGCCAGCAGCCTTACAAAGCCGGGACAGTATAATTCACCCCTCCACTTT. The chain couples TRBV11-2 to TRBJ1-6, with TRBD1 matching 7 bases. J was trimmed by 4 bases and V by 5 bases; bases with no gene match: 11. The germline CDR1 and CDR2 sequences are SGHAT and FQNNGV. This CDR3 has 17 amino acids.

The J gene is TRBJ1-5, the V gene TRBV18, with 7 nucleotides matching TRBD1. Germline lookup yields CDR1 KGHSH and CDR2 LQKENI. The CDR3 consists of 15 residues. The ends lost 3 bases at V and 5 bases at J; junction bases unmatched: 7. Written as DNA, the CDR3 is TGTGCCAGCTCACCTCAGACAGGGTCCTATCAGCCCCAGCATTTT. It yields the protein CASSPQTGSYQPQHF. Complete variable domain (other parts from reference TRBV18 and TRBJ1-5): NAGVMQNPRHLVRRRGQEARLRCSPMKGHSHVYWYRQLPEEGLKFMVYLQKENIIDESGMPKERFSAEFPKEGPSILRIQQVVRGDSAAYFCASSPQTGSYQPQHFGDGTRLSIL.

This sequence joins TRBV5-6 and TRBJ1-1; 7 positions match TRBD1. The CDR3 totals 14 residues. Losses at the gene ends were 0 bases for V and 8 bases for J; bases not matched to a gene: 7. From germline, CDR1 is SGHDT and CDR2 YYEEEE. CDR3 region: CASSLGQGGVEAFF. The CDR3 nucleotides are TGTGCCAGCAGCTTGGGACAGGGTGGCGTCGAAGCTTTCTTT.

This clone has just a few counts. This chain joins TRBV28 and TRBJ2-7; no clear D. The V and J ends lost 7 bases and 3 bases respectively, with 10 bases between them. CDR1 and CDR2 from the germline V gene are MDHEN and SYDVKM. The length of the CDR3 is 12 residues. CDR3 amino acids: CASKELDYEQYF. As DNA, the CDR3 is TGTGCCAGCAAGGAGTTGGACTACGAGCAGTACTTC. Full variable domain (remainder filled in from reference TRBV28 and TRBJ2-7): DVKVTQSSRYLVKRTGEKVFLECVQDMDHENMFWYRQDPGLGLRLIYFSYDVKMKEKGDIPEGYSVSREKKERFSLILESASTNQTSMYLCASKELDYEQYFGPGTRLTVT.

The chain recombines TRBV27 with TRBJ1-2; no definite D call. Trimming stripped 6 bases from V and 6 bases from J, with 23 bases between. Germline V lookup: CDR1 MNHEY, CDR2 SMNVEV (reference sequence). The CDR3 runs to 16 residues. The CDR3 region is CASSLSGWREGNGYTF. The CDR3 DNA follows: TGTGCCAGCAGCCTTAGTGGGTGGCGTGAGGGCAATGGCTACACCTTC.

V usage is TRBV5-4 and J usage is TRBJ1-1; the D gene is possibly TRBD1 (5 bases). Looked up from germline, CDR1 is SGHNT and CDR2 is YYREEE (reference sequence). With 5 bases removed from V and 1 base from J, the gap between germline ends came to 12 bases. The CDR3 is 14 amino acids. CDR3 in DNA: TGTGCCAGCAGAAAATTACAGGCGAACACTGAAGCTTTCTTT. Translated, it gives CASRKLQANTEAFF.